This TCR beta chain stems from a study of regulatory T cells in long-lasting Graves disease listed by TCRdb under 2021. A note on the overall study: Newly diagnosed Graves' disease patients had taken antithyroid drugs for less than 3 months. Patients with persistent Graves' disease were compared with patients with newly diagnosed Graves' disease using TCR sequencing and RNA sequencing of peripheral blood. The study was conducted in China and was registered as a clinical trial. A total of around 35 samples were covered by TCR sequencing, comprising approximately 13 persistent and 20 or so newly diagnosed Graves' disease patients. What the research found in general, with its limitations: Preferential use of TRBV28, TRBJ1-2 and TRBJ2-5 was observed in persistent disease, whereas TRBV20-1 and TRBJ2-1 were favored in newly diagnosed disease. Lower TCR Shannon entropy and fewer highly expanded clones were observed in persistent Graves' disease patients than in newly diagnosed patients, which suggested clonal expansion. More public clonotypes were shared among persistent patients (under 3,000) than among newly diagnosed patients (966). Only peripheral blood was studied, because thyroid tissue, the primary lesion, was inaccessible. The small sample size was acknowledged by the authors as a limitation that may reduce accuracy. Sequencing and analysis were restricted to the TCR beta chain.

Remarks on this clonotype: This clone's antigen is unknown. No base quality information exists; no much larger clone differs at one position.

Counted from cysteine to phenylalanine, this CDR3 has 14 amino acids. Only CDR3 DNA is held: 42 bases, read in frame from base 1. The germline V gene (reference sequence) sets CDR1 to DFQATT and CDR2 to SNEGSKA. V loses 7 bases of germline sequence and J loses 2 bases, and the interval between the two ends is 18 bases. The time point label here, explained by the study, means: newly diagnosed GD, antithyroid drugs for less than 3 months. For both TCR sequencing and RNA sequencing, RNA was extracted from PBMCs in TRIzol. The diagnosis of Graves' disease was made according to American Thyroid Association guidelines. Recruitment of patients was carried out at an endocrinology department in Xi'an, China. Each patient gave approximately 9.7 milliliters of peripheral blood, collected in an EDTA anticoagulant tube. Ficoll Paque Plus density gradient separation was used to isolate PBMCs, and no further T cell sorting was done. An Agilent 2100 Bioanalyzer and agarose gel were used to assess RNA quality, and a NanoDrop 2000 was used to measure RNA concentration.

Receptors were amplified or captured by multiplex PCR. Sequencing was performed on an Illumina HiSeq 4000. TCR beta libraries were built with iRepertoire HTBI primers and Arm-PCR amplification of CDR3 regions. Gel purification was performed on PCR products prior to sequencing. The authors processed their data as follows. A total of fewer than 80 TRBV and under 15 TRBJ segments were identified across samples and were used for gene usage analysis of CDR3 amino acid clonotypes. Filtered high-quality paired reads were merged into contigs using COPE and FqMerger. BLAST was used to align contigs to the IMGT TRBV, TRBD and TRBJ reference genes, and CDR3 was defined following IMGT. Clonotypes above 0.1% frequency were classified as highly expanded clones. Repertoire diversity was measured by Shannon entropy, and V-J evenness by the Gini coefficient. Public clonotypes were defined as clonotypes shared by more than one individual. TCRdb applied fastp at Q25 and MiXCR to the public reads, then kept only in-frame beta chains. When rows share a CDR3 protein, they turn into one entry using the most common DNA and genes. The V and J calls here are based on TCRdb, not the publication. This sample lists over 500,000 distinct CDR3 sequences; around 17% were detected once. The ten largest clones capture about 20% of the sample.

Another study also made use of these data, one on T cells in Graves' hyperthyroidism and ophthalmopathy. The second publication reports: A patient counted as having stable Graves' hyperthyroidism if no progression to ophthalmopathy occurred over 18 months of follow-up. Hyperthyroidism patients were newly diagnosed, had a disease duration of under 2 months, and were aged 18 to 65 years. Patients with uncontrolled infections, other autoimmune diseases, pregnancy or lactation were excluded. Clinical symptoms, serum thyroxine and TRAb, thyroid ultrasound, and orbital computed tomography formed the basis for the diagnoses. A first-round RT-PCR of the TCR CDR3 used the HTBI primer set with the Qiagen OneStep RT-PCR kit. Blood samples also contained most of the expanded thyroid clonotypes (frequency above 0.001), which suggests that blood repertoires may reflect thyroid immune responses. A model built on a 13 V-J signature distinguished ophthalmopathy from stable hyperthyroidism, reaching roughly 88% sensitivity and 81.08% specificity in cross-validation and 80%/75% in testing. In validation, the model predicted progression to ophthalmopathy with approximately 69% sensitivity and approximately 74% specificity, a median of around six months before onset. A discovery cohort of about a hundred patients, 43 with Graves' ophthalmopathy and 55 to 60 with stable Graves' hyperthyroidism, was used to find distinguishing TCR V-J signatures. Whether ophthalmopathy could be predicted prospectively was tested in an independent validation cohort made up of approximately 19 hyperthyroidism patients plus 17 patients who later progressed to ophthalmopathy. The approximately 100 discovery patients were randomly divided into training and test sets at a 7:3 ratio. In roughly six Graves' hyperthyroidism patients, the study also compared T-cell repertoires from thyroid tissue with T-cell repertoires from blood. After sampling, hyperthyroidism patients received methimazole starting at 30 mg daily, and ophthalmopathy patients received high-dose intravenous methylprednisolone. A second multiplex PCR round built the libraries, followed by size selection and purification. The libraries were sequenced on an Illumina HiSeq2000 using paired-end 100 bp reads. SOAPnuke was used to process the raw data, with reads discarded if the reads contained adapters or uncalled bases, had a mean Phred below 15, or lacked an exact constant-primer or identifier match. COPE v1.2.5 was used to merge the high-quality paired reads, and each unique nucleotide sequence was defined as a clonotype. MiTCR v1.1 was used to align clonotypes to the IMGT TRBV, TRBD and TRBJ reference segments. Analysis was restricted to V-J combinations with a frequency above 0.0001, which covered roughly 99% of repertoires. A TCS score was defined as the ratio of F50 (clonal expansion) to E x V (chaos), with BLOSUM62-based TCRdist applied between CDR3 peptides within each V-J. Welch's t-statistics and random forest reduced fewer than 600 V-J features to about 13, which were used in a naive Bayes classifier (R e1071). Sample size was not statistically predetermined, and blinding of investigators to group allocation was not performed. According to the paper, TCR Vbeta CDR3 sequencing was carried out on about 140 peripheral blood samples, which came from under 50 ophthalmopathy, 75 to 80 hyperthyroidism and approximately 17 progressor patients.

The receptor comes from a woman in her 30s with Graves disease. Donor details come from another sample of the same person, matched by shared clones. The sequences come from peripheral blood mononuclear cells (PBMCs), collected at new diagnosis, from a patient treated with antithyroid drugs. The chain employs TRBV20-1 and TRBJ2-7; the D gene is possibly TRBD2, with 5 bases matching. The CDR3 is CSVESASRTYEQYF. The DNA reads TGCAGTGTTGAGAGTGCTAGCCGTACCTACGAGCAGTACTTC.